The 26 T cell receptor beta chains reported below all come from one sample, sequenced in a study of T cell responses to AZD1222 COVID-19 vaccine. The table came from immunoSEQ multiplex PCR; TCRdb's copy has only in-frame clones and leaves some out. This table has approximately 130,000 clones, 80% to 95% appearing once. The sequences come from peripheral blood, collected 28 days after the second dose of the MenACWY control vaccine. The receptors shown here come from an adult who received the MenACWY meningococcal vaccine as a control.

The V call is TRBV7-2, the J call TRBJ2-4; tentative D call: TRBD1 (5 bases). The V end was cut by 1 base, the J end by 1 base, with 8 bases between. The germline V gene encodes CDR1 SGHTA and CDR2 FQGNSA. There are 15 residues in the CDR3. Here the CDR3 DNA reads TGTGCCAGCAGCTTAGACAGGTCCGCCAAAAACATTCAGTACTTC. Translation gives CASSLDRSAKNIQYF.

The rearrangement uses TRBV18 and TRBJ1-1; D unclear. This CDR3 is 14 amino acids long. CDR1 is KGHSH, CDR2 LQKENI, per germline. V gave up 1 base and J gave up 2 bases, with 8 bases separating them. The CDR3 DNA follows: TGTGCCAGCTCACCACAGGTTAGCAACACTGAAGCTTTCTTT. As protein: CASSPQVSNTEAFF.

This clone was recorded a few times. The rearrangement uses TRBV5-4 and TRBJ1-6; TRBD1 matches at 10 bases. The V gene end was trimmed by 4 bases and the J gene end by 8 bases; junction bases not matched to a gene: 6. Germline V lookup: CDR1 SGHNT, CDR2 YYREEE (reference sequence). This CDR3 region has 15 residues. CDR3: CASSIRDRGYSPLHF. CDR3 sequence (DNA): TGTGCCAGCAGCATCCGGGACAGGGGATATTCACCCCTCCACTTT. Supplemented by reference TRBV5-4 and TRBJ1-6, the full variable domain reads ETGVTQSPTHLIKTRGQQVTLRCSSQSGHNTVSWYQQALGQGPQFIFQYYREEENGRGNFPPRFSGLQFPNYSSELNVNALELDDSALYLCASSIRDRGYSPLHFGNGTRLTVT.

The V gene is TRBV11-2, the J gene TRBJ2-1; 10 bases align to TRBD2. CDR3 length: 14 residues. The V and J ends lost 2 bases and 7 bases, in that order; junction bases with no gene match: 2. Germline V gene lookup returns CDR1 SGHAT and CDR2 FQNNGV. Here the CDR3 reads CASSLLAGVNEQFF. CDR3 coding DNA: TGTGCCAGCAGCTTACTAGCGGGAGTAAATGAGCAGTTCTTC.

V and J are TRBV4-1 and TRBJ2-7; D tentatively reads TRBD1 or TRBD2 (5 bases each). CDR3 length equals 18 residues. Germline loops: CDR1 MGHRA, CDR2 YSYEKL. The V end was cut by 1 base, the J end by 3 bases, with 22 bases between. This CDR3 is CASSQALSGRNLFYEQYF. CDR3 coding DNA: TGCGCCAGCAGCCAAGCCTTATCGGGACGGAACTTATTCTACGAGCAGTACTTC.

The CDR3 loop reads CASSRGPQNEKLFF. CDR3 bases: TGTGCCAGCTCACGGGGACCGCAGAATGAAAAACTGTTTTTT. The chain couples TRBV18 to TRBJ1-4; tentatively, D is TRBD1 (5 bases). The CDR3 extends over 14 amino acids. Looked up from germline, CDR1 is KGHSH and CDR2 is LQKENI. Trimming stripped 4 bases from V and 5 bases from J, with 11 bases between. Filled out from reference TRBV18 and TRBJ1-4, the complete variable domain reads NAGVMQNPRHLVRRRGQEARLRCSPMKGHSHVYWYRQLPEEGLKFMVYLQKENIIDESGMPKERFSAEFPKEGPSILRIQQVVRGDSAAYFCASSRGPQNEKLFFGSGTQLSVL.

This clone was found once. The J gene is TRBJ1-2, the V gene TRBV27; weak D call: TRBD1 (5 bases). CDR3 length: 16 amino acids. V lost 0 bases, J lost 5 bases, and 16 bases lay in between. Germline CDR1 is MNHEY and CDR2 is SMNVEV (reference sequence). CDR3 coding DNA: TGTGCCAGCAGTTTATCTGGGGCAGGGAATCCTTATGGCTACACCTTC. It specifies CASSLSGAGNPYGYTF.

V gene TRBV11-2 combines with J gene TRBJ2-3; D gene ambiguous. The CDR3 spans 14 residues. V dropped 5 bases and J dropped 4 bases, with 13 bases sitting between them. Germline values: CDR1 SGHAT, CDR2 FQNNGV. The CDR3 sequence is CASSLLTSSDTQYF. The DNA of the CDR3 is TGTGCCAGCAGCCTCCTGACTTCCTCAGATACGCAGTATTTT. Full variable domain (outside the CDR3, taken from reference TRBV11-2 and TRBJ2-3): EAGVAQSPRYKIIEKRQSVAFWCNPISGHATLYWYQQILGQGPKLLIQFQNNGVVDDSQLPKDRFSAERLKGVDSTLKIQPAKLEDSAVYLCASSLLTSSDTQYFGPGTRLTVL.

The V gene is TRBV10-3, the J gene TRBJ1-1; TRBD1 matches 9 bases. J gave up 3 bases and V 0 bases, and 2 bases lay outside the gene matches. Germline V lookup: CDR1 ENHRY, CDR2 SYGVKD. The CDR3 is 15 residues long. CDR3 sequence reads: CAISESTGGDTEAFF. In nucleotides, the CDR3 is TGTGCCATCAGTGAGTCGACAGGGGGAGACACTGAAGCTTTCTTT.

This rearrangement joins TRBV2 to TRBJ2-1; TRBD2 matches 12 bases. Germline CDR1 reads SNHLY; CDR2 reads FYNNEI. V lost 8 bases and J lost 5; bases outside the gene matches: 16. This CDR3 contains 18 residues. The CDR3: CASFQTSGSWQVDNEQFF. CDR3 nucleotides: TGTGCCAGCTTCCAGACTAGCGGGAGTTGGCAGGTGGACAATGAGCAGTTCTTC.

The genes are TRBV18 and TRBJ2-5; 8 nucleotides align to TRBD1. CDR3 length: 15 residues. V dropped 3 bases and J dropped 3; count of bases not matched to a gene: 6. The V gene's germline CDR1 is KGHSH and CDR2 LQKENI. For the CDR3, the DNA is TGTGCCAGCTCACCGACGACAGGGGCTGAAGAGACCCAGTACTTC. This sequence encodes CASSPTTGAEETQYF.

The CDR3 loop is CASSAGTGGSQPQHF. The CDR3 DNA reads as TGTGCCAGCAGTGCCGGGACAGGGGGTTCTCAGCCCCAGCATTTT. This chain uses TRBV28 with TRBJ1-5; 11 bases line up with TRBD1. V was clipped by 5 bases and J by 6 bases; unmatched bases: 6. This CDR3 comprises 15 residues. Per germline, CDR1 MDHEN and CDR2 SYDVKM.

The chain combines TRBV4-2 with TRBJ2-7; possibly TRBD1 for D (6 bases). V lost 3 bases to trimming and J lost 4 bases, with 10 bases between them. CDR1 is LGHNA and CDR2 is YNFKEQ in the germline V gene. The length of the CDR3 is 13 residues. CDR3 residues: CASSQDSPYEQYF. The CDR3 nucleotides are TGTGCCAGCAGCCAGGACAGTCCTTACGAGCAGTACTTC.

This clone was seen just once. This chain links TRBV28 with TRBJ1-5; D remains ambiguous. The length of the CDR3 is 14 residues. Trimming shortened V by 6 bases and J by 9 bases, and 18 bases separated the two germline ends. Germline V gene data show CDR1 as MDHEN and CDR2 as SYDVKM. The CDR3 loop reads CASSSSGSLRPQHF. Written as DNA, the CDR3 is TGTGCCAGCAGCAGCTCCGGGTCCCTAAGGCCCCAGCATTTT.

The chain links TRBV1 to TRBJ2-1; no check of the table's D call, TRBD2, against the DNA was made. TRBV1 is classified as a pseudogene. CDR3 length: 15 residues. The CDR3 sequence is CTSSQDTSGYNEQFF. In nucleotides, the CDR3 is TGCACCAGCAGCCAAGATACTAGCGGGTACAATGAGCAGTTCTTC.

The chain has TRBV29-1 and TRBJ1-6; D is ambiguous. In germline, CDR1 is SQVTM, CDR2 ANQGSEA. V lost 4 bases and J lost 0, with 10 bases in between. The CDR3 contains 15 residues. CDR3 in DNA: TGCAGCGTTGCCGACGGGAGCTCCTATAATTCACCCCTCCACTTT. This codes for CSVADGSSYNSPLHF.

V gene TRBV15 combines with J gene TRBJ2-1; the D call may be TRBD1 or TRBD2 (5 bases each). V lost 0 bases, J lost 2 bases, and 14 bases lay in between. The CDR3 covers 17 residues. From germline, CDR1 is LNHNV and CDR2 YYDKDF (reference sequence). The CDR3 sequence is CATSRDRDASPYNEQFF. CDR3 nucleotide sequence: TGTGCCACCAGCAGAGATCGGGACGCGAGCCCCTACAATGAGCAGTTCTTC.

This rearrangement joins TRBV7-2 to TRBJ2-1; 11 positions match TRBD2. The length of the CDR3 is 14 residues. V was pared by 6 bases and J by 4 bases, with 2 bases of the junction left unmatched. Per the germline V gene, CDR1 is SGHTA and CDR2 is FQGNSA. CDR3 in DNA: TGTGCCAGCAGGCGACTAGCGGGGTACAATGAGCAGTTCTTC. This encodes CASRRLAGYNEQFF.

This chain joins TRBV5-1 and TRBJ1-6, with 7 positions matching TRBD1. This CDR3 has 18 residues. Germline trimming cut 7 bases from V and 7 bases from J; bases unmatched to any gene: 20. CDR1 and CDR2 from the germline V gene are SGHRS and YFSETQ. CDR3 amino acids: CASRSGTAEPRGNSPLHF. For the CDR3, the DNA is TGCGCCAGCCGCTCAGGGACAGCCGAACCCCGGGGAAATTCACCCCTCCACTTT.

This chain connects TRBV15 to TRBJ2-7; the match to TRBD2 covers 8 bases. CDR3 length equals 14 residues. Germline lookup yields CDR1 LNHNV and CDR2 YYDKDF (reference sequence). After removal of 5 bases from V and 4 bases from J, the junction contained 7 bases not matched to a gene. The CDR3 loop reads CATSRSGNLYEQYF. As DNA, the CDR3 is TGTGCCACCAGCCGTAGCGGGAATTTGTACGAGCAGTACTTC.

This clone appeared a few times. The V gene is TRBV4-2, the J gene TRBJ1-1, with 8 bases fitting TRBD1. Per the germline V gene, CDR1 is LGHNA and CDR2 is YNFKEQ. This CDR3 is built from 21 residues. V dropped 0 bases and J dropped 3; count of bases not matched to a gene: 21. The CDR3 DNA reads TGTGCCAGCAGCCAAGATCGGGAGAGATATCGGGACAGGAACCCGGACACTGAAGCTTTCTTT. Translating gives CASSQDRERYRDRNPDTEAFF.

This chain links TRBV6-5 with TRBJ1-2; 8 nucleotides match TRBD1. After removal of 8 bases from V and 1 base from J, the junction contained 6 bases not matched to a gene. Germline V gives CDR1 MNHEY, CDR2 SVGAGI. The CDR3 is made up of 14 amino acids. The CDR3 DNA reads as TGTGCCAGCGCGAGACAGGGGAATAACTATGGCTACACCTTC. It translates to CASARQGNNYGYTF.

The V and J genes are TRBV11-2 and TRBJ1-6, with D unresolved. The CDR3 runs to 18 residues. V lost 1 base and J lost 0, with 13 bases in between. CDR1 is SGHAT and CDR2 is FQNNGV in the germline V gene. The CDR3 DNA is TGTGCCAGCAGCTTAGGTTGGGTTCTGAGCTCCTATAATTCACCCCTCCACTTT. As protein: CASSLGWVLSSYNSPLHF.

The chain couples TRBV15 to TRBJ2-7; the match to TRBD1 covers 8 bases. The CDR3 spans 12 residues. Per the germline V gene, CDR1 is LNHNV and CDR2 is YYDKDF (reference sequence). J was trimmed by 4 bases and V by 7 bases; bases with no gene match: 3. The CDR3 loop is CATTGQEYEQYV. DNA of the CDR3: TGTGCCACCACGGGACAGGAGTACGAGCAGTACGTC.

V and J are TRBV6-6 and TRBJ1-5, with D possibly TRBD1 on 5 matching bases. V was shortened by 3 bases and J by 2 bases, with 8 bases between the two germline ends. The CDR3 runs 14 residues. Per the germline V gene, CDR1 is MNHNY and CDR2 is SVGAGI (reference sequence). The CDR3 DNA is TGTGCCAGCAGTTATAGACAGCGCAATCAGCCCCAGCATTTT. Protein: CASSYRQRNQPQHF.

The chain carries TRBV28 and TRBJ2-5; possibly TRBD1 or TRBD2 for D (6 bases each). The V end was cut by 2 bases, the J end by 1 base, with 14 bases between. Germline CDR1 and CDR2: MDHEN and SYDVKM. The CDR3 loop spans 16 amino acids. CDR3 residues: CASSLTRGPPQETQYF. CDR3 DNA: TGTGCCAGCAGTTTAACCCGGGGGCCCCCCCAAGAGACCCAGTACTTC.